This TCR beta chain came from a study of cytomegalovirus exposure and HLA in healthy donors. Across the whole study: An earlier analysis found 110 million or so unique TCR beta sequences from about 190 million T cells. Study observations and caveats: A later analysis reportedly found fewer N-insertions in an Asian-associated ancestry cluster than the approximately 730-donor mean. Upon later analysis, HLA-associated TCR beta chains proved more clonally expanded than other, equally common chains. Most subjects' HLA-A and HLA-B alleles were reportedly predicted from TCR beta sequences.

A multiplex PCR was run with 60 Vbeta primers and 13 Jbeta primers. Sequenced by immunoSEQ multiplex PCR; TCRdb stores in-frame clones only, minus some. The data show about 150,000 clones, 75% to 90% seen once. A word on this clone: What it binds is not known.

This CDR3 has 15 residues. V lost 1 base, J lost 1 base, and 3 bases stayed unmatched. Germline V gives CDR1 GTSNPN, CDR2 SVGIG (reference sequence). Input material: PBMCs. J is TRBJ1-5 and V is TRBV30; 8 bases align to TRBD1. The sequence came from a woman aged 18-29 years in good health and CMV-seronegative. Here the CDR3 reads CAWSATGESNQPQHF. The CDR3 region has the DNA TGTGCCTGGAGTGCGACAGGGGAGAGCAATCAGCCCCAGCATTTT.